A selection of T cell receptor beta chains follows, all from one sample in a study of cytomegalovirus exposure and HLA in healthy donors. Measured with immunoSEQ multiplex PCR; TCRdb has only the in-frame clones, and not every one. The repertoire consists of about 150,000 clones, with roughly 77% occurring once and the leading ten covering roughly 12%. The material sequenced was PBMCs. The source is a man aged 18 to 29 in good health and CMV-seropositive. Both conserved end residues are part of each CDR3. The D gene is left open where the match is weak. Clone size is given for some rows only: seen once, a few or many times, or a class if the clone is expanded.

NA | TRBD1 | TRBJ2-4 | TRBV2 | CASIKDRGENIQYF | TGTGCCAGCATCAAGGACAGGGGCGAAAACATTCAGTACTTC
NA | NA | TRBJ2-2 | TRBV13 | CASSLEWGQGGELFF | TGTGCCAGCAGCTTAGAATGGGGGCAAGGCGGGGAGCTGTTTTTT
NA | TRBD1 | TRBJ2-2 | TRBV9 | CASSVVGGGQIF | TGTGCCAGCAGCGTAGTCGGTGGGGGACAGATTTTT
NA | NA | TRBJ2-1 | TRBV2 | CASSEFRMGDNEQFF | TGTGCCAGCAGTGAATTTAGAATGGGAGACAATGAGCAGTTCTTC
NA | TRBD2 | TRBJ2-7 | TRBV11-2 | CASSPTSGIYEQYF | TGTGCCAGCAGCCCGACTAGCGGGATTTACGAGCAGTACTTC
NA | NA | TRBJ2-1 | TRBV5-1 | CASSSGTYNEQFF | TGCGCCAGCAGCTCCGGGACCTACAATGAGCAGTTCTTC
NA | NA | TRBJ1-2 | TRBV28 | CASSLTRDGYTF | TGTGCCAGCAGTTTAACCAGGGATGGCTACACCTTC
once | NA | TRBJ2-7 | TRBV6-6 | CASSYSGRNSYEQYF | TGTGCCAGCAGTTACTCGGGCAGGAACTCCTACGAGCAGTACTTC
NA | NA | TRBJ2-7 | TRBV15 | CATSRGLPENEQYF | TGTGCCACCAGCAGAGGGCTGCCGGAGAACGAGCAGTACTTC
NA | NA | TRBJ2-7 | TRBV12-2 | CASRLAGDNRDSRSSYEQYF | TGTGCAAGTCGCTTAGCGGGCGATAACCGGGACTCCAGGAGCTCCTACGAGCAGTACTTC
NA | TRBD2 | TRBJ2-7 | TRBV19 | CASSQTSTSGFYEQYF | TGTGCCAGTAGTCAAACCTCGACTAGCGGGTTCTACGAGCAGTACTTC
few | NA | TRBJ1-1 | TRBV6-6 | CASSYSSPTEAFF | TGTGCCAGCAGTTACTCGAGCCCCACTGAAGCTTTCTTT
NA | TRBD2 | TRBJ2-1 | TRBV7-6 | CASSTPTSGRNEQFF | TGTGCCAGCAGCACCCCGACTAGCGGGAGGAATGAGCAGTTCTTC
few | NA | TRBJ1-5 | TRBV6-5 | CASSPNPGQPQHF | TGTGCCAGCAGCCCCAACCCCGGGCAGCCCCAGCATTTT
NA | NA | TRBJ1-5 | TRBV28 | CASSFWRQPNQPQHF | TGTGCCAGCAGTTTTTGGAGACAGCCCAATCAGCCCCAGCATTTT
NA | NA | TRBJ2-7 | TRBV25-1 | CASSHNEQYF | TGTGCCAGCAGTCACAACGAGCAGTACTTC
NA | NA | TRBJ1-4 | TRBV27 | CASSPSVGGAKEKLFF | TGTGCCAGCAGTCCTAGTGTGGGAGGGGCGAAAGAAAAACTGTTTTTT
NA | TRBD1 | TRBJ1-1 | TRBV18 | CASSPETGGTEAFF | TGTGCCAGCTCACCTGAAACAGGGGGCACTGAAGCTTTCTTT
NA | NA | TRBJ2-2 | TRBV6-1 | CASSKTSPGELFF | TGTGCCAGCAGCAAAACTTCCCCCGGGGAGCTGTTTTTT
NA | NA | TRBJ2-5 | TRBV7-3 | CASSLDNQGTQYF | TGTGCCAGCAGCTTAGATAACCAGGGGACCCAGTACTTC